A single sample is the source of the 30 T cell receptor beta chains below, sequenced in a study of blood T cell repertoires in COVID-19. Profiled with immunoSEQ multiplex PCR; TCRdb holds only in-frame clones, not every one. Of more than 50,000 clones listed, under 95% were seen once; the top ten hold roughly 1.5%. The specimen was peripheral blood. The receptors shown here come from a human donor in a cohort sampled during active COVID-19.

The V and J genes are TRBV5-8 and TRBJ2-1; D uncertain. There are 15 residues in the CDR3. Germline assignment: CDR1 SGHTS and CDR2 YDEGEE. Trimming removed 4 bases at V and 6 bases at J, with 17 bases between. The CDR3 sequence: CASSPEMAHGNEQFF. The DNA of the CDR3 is TGTGCCAGCAGCCCGGAGATGGCGCACGGCAATGAGCAGTTCTTC.

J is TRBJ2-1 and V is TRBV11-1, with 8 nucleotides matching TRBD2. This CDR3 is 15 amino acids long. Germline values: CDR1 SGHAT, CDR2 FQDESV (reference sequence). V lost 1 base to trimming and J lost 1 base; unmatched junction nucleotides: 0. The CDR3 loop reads CASSLERGSYNEQFF. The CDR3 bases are TGTGCCAGCAGCTTAGAGCGGGGGTCCTACAATGAGCAGTTCTTC.

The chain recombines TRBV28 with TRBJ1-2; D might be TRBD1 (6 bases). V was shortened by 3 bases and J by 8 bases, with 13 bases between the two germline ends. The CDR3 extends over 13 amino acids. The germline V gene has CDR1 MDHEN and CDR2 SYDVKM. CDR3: CASSFRSGVGYTF. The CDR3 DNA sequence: TGTGCCAGCAGTTTCAGATCAGGGGTAGGCTACACCTTC.

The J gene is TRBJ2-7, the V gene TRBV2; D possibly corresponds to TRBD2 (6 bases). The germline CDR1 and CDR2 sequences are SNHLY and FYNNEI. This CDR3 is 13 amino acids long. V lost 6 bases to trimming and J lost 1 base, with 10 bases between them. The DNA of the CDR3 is TGTGCCAGCAGGGGGGACTGGTCCTACGAGCAGTACTTC. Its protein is CASRGDWSYEQYF.

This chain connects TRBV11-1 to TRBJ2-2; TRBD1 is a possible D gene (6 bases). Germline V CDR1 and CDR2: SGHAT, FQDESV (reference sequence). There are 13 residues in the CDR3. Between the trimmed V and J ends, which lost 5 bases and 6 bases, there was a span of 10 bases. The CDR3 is CASSRTGSGELFF. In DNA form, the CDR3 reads TGTGCCAGCAGCCGAACAGGGTCCGGGGAGCTGTTTTTT.

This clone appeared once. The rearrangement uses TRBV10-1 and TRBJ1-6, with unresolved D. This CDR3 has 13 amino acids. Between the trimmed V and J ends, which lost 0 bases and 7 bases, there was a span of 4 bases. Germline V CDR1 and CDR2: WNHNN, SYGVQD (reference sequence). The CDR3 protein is CASSESRNSPLHF. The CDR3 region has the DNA TGCGCCAGCAGTGAGTCGCGAAATTCACCCCTCCACTTT.

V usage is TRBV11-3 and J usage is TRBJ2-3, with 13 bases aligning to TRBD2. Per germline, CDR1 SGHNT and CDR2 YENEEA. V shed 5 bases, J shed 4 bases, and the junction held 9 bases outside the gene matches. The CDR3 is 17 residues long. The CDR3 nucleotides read TGTGCCAGCAGCCCCGGACTAGCGGGAGAGGTATCAGATACGCAGTATTTT. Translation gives CASSPGLAGEVSDTQYF. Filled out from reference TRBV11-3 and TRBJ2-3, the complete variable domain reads EAGVVQSPRYKIIEKKQPVAFWCNPISGHNTLYWYLQNLGQGPELLIRYENEEAVDDSQLPKDRFSAERLKGVDSTLKIQPAELGDSAVYLCASSPGLAGEVSDTQYFGPGTRLTVL.

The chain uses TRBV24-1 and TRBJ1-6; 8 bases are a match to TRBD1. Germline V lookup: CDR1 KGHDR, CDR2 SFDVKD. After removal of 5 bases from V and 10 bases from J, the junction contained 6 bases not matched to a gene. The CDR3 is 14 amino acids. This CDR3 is CATSAPDRGSPLHF. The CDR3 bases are TGTGCCACCAGTGCGCCTGACAGGGGATCACCCCTCCACTTT.

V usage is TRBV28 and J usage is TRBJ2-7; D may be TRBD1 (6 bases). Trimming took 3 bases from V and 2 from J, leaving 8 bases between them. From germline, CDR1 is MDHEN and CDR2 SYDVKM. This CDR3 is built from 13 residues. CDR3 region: CASSLDRAYEQYF. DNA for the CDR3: TGTGCCAGCAGTTTGGACAGAGCCTACGAGCAGTACTTC.

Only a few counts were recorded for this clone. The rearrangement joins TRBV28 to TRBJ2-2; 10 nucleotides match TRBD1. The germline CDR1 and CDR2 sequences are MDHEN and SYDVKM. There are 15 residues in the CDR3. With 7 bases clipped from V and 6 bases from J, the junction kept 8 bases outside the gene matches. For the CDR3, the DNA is TGTGCCAGCACCCCGACAGGGGGCAAATCCGGGGAGCTGTTTTTT. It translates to CASTPTGGKSGELFF.

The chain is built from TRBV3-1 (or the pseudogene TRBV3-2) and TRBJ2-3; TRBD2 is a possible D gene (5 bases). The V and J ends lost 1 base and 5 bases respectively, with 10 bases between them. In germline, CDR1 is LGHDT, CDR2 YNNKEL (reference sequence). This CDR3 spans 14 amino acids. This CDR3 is CASSQVTGVDTQYF. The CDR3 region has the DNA TGTGCCAGCAGCCAAGTCACCGGGGTAGATACGCAGTATTTT.

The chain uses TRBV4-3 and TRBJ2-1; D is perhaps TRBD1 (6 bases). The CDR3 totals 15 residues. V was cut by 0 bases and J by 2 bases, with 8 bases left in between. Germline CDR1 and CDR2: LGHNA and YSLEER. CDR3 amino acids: CASSQEGQTYNEQFF. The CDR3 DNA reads TGCGCCAGCAGCCAAGAAGGACAGACCTACAATGAGCAGTTCTTC.

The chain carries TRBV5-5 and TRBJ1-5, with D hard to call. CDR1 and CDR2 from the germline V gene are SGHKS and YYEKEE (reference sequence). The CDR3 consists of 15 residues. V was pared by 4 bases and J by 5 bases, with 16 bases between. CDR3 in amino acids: CASSVELPIYQPQHF. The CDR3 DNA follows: TGTGCCAGCAGCGTTGAACTTCCCATCTATCAGCCCCAGCATTTT.

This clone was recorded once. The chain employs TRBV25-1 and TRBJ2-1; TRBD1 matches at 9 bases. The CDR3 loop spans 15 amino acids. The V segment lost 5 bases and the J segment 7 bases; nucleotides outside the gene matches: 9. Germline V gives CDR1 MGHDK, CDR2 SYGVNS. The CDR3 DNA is TGTGCCAGCAGTACCGGGACAGGGTTCGCGAATGAGCAGTTCTTC. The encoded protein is CASSTGTGFANEQFF.

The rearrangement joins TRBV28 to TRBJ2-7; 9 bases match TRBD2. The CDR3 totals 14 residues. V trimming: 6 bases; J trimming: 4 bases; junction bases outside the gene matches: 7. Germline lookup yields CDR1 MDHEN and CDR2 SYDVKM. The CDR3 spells CASRLSGRRYEQYF. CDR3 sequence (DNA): TGTGCCAGCAGACTGAGCGGGAGGAGGTACGAGCAGTACTTC.

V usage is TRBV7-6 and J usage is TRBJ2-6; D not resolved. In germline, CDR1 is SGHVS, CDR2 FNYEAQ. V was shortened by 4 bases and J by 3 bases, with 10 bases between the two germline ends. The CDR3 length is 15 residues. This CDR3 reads CASSSGFLGANVLTF. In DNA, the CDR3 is TGTGCCAGCAGCTCTGGCTTCCTTGGGGCCAACGTCCTGACTTTC.

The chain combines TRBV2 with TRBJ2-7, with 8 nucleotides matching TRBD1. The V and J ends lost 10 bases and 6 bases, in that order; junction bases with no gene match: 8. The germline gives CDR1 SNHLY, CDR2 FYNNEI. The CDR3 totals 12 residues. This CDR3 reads CATQTGAGEQYF. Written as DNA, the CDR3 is TGTGCCACACAGACAGGGGCGGGCGAGCAGTACTTC.

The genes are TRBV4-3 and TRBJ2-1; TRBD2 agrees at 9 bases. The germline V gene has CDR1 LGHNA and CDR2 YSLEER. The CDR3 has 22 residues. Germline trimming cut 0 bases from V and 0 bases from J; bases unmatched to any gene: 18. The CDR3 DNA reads TGCGCCAGCAGCCAAGAGTGGGGGCGGGAGGGCCCGGGGTCCAGCTCCTACAATGAGCAGTTCTTC. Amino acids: CASSQEWGREGPGSSSYNEQFF.

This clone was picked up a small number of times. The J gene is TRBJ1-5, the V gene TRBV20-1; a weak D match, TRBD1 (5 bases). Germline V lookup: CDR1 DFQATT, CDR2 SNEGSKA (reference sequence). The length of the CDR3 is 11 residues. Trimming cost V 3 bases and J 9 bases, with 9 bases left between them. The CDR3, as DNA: TGCAGTGCTAGTGGGGCCGTGCCCCAGCATTTT. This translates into CSASGAVPQHF.

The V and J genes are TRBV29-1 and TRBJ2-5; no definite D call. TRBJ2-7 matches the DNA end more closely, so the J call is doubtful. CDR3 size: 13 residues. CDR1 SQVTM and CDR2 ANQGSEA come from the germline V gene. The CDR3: CSVESLDSYEQYF. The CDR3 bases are TGCAGCGTTGAATCTCTAGATTCCTACGAGCAGTACTTC.

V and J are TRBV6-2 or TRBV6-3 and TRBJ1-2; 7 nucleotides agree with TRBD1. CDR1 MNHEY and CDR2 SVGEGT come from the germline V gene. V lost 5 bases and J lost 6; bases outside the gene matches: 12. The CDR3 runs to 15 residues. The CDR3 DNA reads TGTGCCAGCAGTAAGACACAGGGGCCTGTGAATGGCTACACCTTC. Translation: CASSKTQGPVNGYTF.

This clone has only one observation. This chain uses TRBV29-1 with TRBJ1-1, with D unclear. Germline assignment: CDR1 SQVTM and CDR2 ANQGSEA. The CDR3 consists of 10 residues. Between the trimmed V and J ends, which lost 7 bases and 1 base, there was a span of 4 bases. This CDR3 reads CSGGNTEAFF. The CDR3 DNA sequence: TGCAGCGGAGGGAACACTGAAGCTTTCTTT.

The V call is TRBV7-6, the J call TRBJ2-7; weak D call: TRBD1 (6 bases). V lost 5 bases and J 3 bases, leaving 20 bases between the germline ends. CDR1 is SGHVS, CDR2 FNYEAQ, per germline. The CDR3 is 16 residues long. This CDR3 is CASSTRQVTRSYEQYF. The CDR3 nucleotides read TGTGCCAGCAGCACCAGACAGGTAACTAGGAGCTACGAGCAGTACTTC.

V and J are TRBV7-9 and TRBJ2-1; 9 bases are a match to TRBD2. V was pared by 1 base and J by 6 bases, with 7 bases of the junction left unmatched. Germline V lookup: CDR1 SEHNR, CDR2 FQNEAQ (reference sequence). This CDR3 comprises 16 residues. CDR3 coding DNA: TGTGCCAGCAGCTTAGTTAGCGGGGGCGCTTTCAATGAGCAGTTCTTC. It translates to CASSLVSGGAFNEQFF. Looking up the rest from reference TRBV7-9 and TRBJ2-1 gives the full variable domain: DTGVSQNPRHKITKRGQNVTFRCDPISEHNRLYWYRQTLGQGPEFLTYFQNEAQLEKSRLLSDRFSAERPKGSFSTLEIQRTEQGDSAMYLCASSLVSGGAFNEQFFGPGTRLTVL.

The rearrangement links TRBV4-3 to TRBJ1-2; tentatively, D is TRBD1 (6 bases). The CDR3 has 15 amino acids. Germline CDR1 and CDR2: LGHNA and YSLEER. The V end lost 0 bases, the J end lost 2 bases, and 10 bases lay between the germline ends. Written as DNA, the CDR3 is TGCGCCAGCAGCCAAGAGGAGACAGGAAACTATGGCTACACCTTC. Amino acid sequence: CASSQEETGNYGYTF.

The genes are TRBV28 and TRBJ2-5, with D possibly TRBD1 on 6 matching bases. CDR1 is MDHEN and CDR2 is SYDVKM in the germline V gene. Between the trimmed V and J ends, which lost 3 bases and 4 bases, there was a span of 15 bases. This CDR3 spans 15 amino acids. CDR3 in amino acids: CASSFPTLGGETQYF. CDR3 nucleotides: TGTGCCAGCAGTTTCCCCACTCTAGGGGGAGAGACCCAGTACTTC. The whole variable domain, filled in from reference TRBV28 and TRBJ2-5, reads DVKVTQSSRYLVKRTGEKVFLECVQDMDHENMFWYRQDPGLGLRLIYFSYDVKMKEKGDIPEGYSVSREKKERFSLILESASTNQTSMYLCASSFPTLGGETQYFGPGTRLLVL.

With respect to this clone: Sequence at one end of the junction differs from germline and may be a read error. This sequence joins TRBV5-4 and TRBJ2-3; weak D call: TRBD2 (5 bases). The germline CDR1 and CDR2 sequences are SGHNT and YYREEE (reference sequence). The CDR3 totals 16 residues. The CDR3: CASRLDPSGSTDTQYF. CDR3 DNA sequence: TGTGCCAGCAGATTGGACCCAAGCGGAAGCACAGATACGCAGTATTTT.

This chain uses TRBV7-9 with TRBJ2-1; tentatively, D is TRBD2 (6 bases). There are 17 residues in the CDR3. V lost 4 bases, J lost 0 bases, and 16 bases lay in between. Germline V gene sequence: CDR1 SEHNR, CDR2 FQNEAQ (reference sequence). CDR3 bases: TGTGCCAGCAGCTCGAGGCTGCGGGGAAGCTCCTACAATGAGCAGTTCTTC. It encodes CASSSRLRGSSYNEQFF.

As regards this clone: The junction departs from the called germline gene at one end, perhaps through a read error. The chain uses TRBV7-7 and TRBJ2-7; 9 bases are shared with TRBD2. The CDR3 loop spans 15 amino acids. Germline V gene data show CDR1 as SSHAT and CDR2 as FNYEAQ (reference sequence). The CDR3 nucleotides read TGTGCTAGCAGCTTAGGATCTAGCGGGAACCACGAGCAGTACTTC. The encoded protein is CASSLGSSGNHEQYF.

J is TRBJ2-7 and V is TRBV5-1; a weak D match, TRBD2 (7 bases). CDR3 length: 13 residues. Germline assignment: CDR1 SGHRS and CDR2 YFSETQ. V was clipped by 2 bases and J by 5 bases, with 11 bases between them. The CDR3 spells CASSFAGAHEQYF. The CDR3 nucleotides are TGCGCCAGCAGCTTCGCGGGGGCCCACGAGCAGTACTTC.